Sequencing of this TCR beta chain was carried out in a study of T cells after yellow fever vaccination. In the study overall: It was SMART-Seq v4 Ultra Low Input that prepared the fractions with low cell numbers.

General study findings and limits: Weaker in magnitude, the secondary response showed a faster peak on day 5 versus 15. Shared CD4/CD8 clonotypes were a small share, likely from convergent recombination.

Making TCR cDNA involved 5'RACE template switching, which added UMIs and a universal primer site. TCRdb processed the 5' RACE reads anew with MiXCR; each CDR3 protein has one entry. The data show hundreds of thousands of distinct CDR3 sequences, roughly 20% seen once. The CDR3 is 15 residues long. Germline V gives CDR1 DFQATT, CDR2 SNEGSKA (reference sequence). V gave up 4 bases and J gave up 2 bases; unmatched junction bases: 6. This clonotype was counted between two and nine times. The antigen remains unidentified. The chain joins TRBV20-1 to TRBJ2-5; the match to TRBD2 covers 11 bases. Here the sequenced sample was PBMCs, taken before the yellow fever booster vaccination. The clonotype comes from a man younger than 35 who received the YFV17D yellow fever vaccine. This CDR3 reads CSANRLAGGQETQYF. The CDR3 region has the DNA TGCAGTGCTAACCGTCTAGCGGGGGGACAAGAGACCCAGTACTTC.